The rows below give T cell receptor beta chains drawn from one sample of a study of T cell repertoires in cytomegalovirus infection. From the reads, TCRdb called clonotypes with MiXCR, one entry per CDR3 protein. The repertoire has about 130,000 distinct CDR3 sequences, roughly 9% of them found once; the top ten carry around 10%. Material for sequencing was PBMCs. The receptors originated from a human donor in good health (CMV status not recorded). Some clones in this sample may be carry-over from other donors' samples. Both conserved end residues are trimmed from each CDR3. The order of the fields is D gene, J gene, clone size, V gene, CDR3 protein. The D gene is left open where the match is weak. Clone size is stated in some rows and not others, as once, few, many or a class when expanded.

d_call: NA
j_call: TRBJ2-3
clone_size: NA
v_call: TRBV7-2
cdr3_aa: GRGSTDTQY

d_call: NA
j_call: TRBJ1-1
clone_size: many
v_call: TRBV19
cdr3_aa: ASSPQGGIVKEAF

d_call: NA
j_call: TRBJ1-1
clone_size: NA
v_call: TRBV20-1
cdr3_aa: SATTGIGGNTEAF

d_call: NA
j_call: TRBJ1-1
clone_size: few
v_call: TRBV18
cdr3_aa: ASSPARGAGNTEAF

d_call: NA
j_call: TRBJ2-5
clone_size: many
v_call: TRBV25-1
cdr3_aa: ASSQEYQETQY

d_call: NA
j_call: TRBJ1-1
clone_size: many
v_call: TRBV20-1
cdr3_aa: SARLGANTEAF

d_call: NA
j_call: TRBJ2-1
clone_size: many
v_call: TRBV6-5
cdr3_aa: ASRKLEISYNEQF

d_call: TRBD2
j_call: TRBJ2-1
clone_size: many
v_call: TRBV12-3/TRBV12-4
cdr3_aa: ASSPLAGRYNEQF

d_call: NA
j_call: TRBJ1-1
clone_size: many
v_call: TRBV5-1
cdr3_aa: ASSLDTVGVNTEAF

d_call: NA
j_call: TRBJ1-5
clone_size: few
v_call: TRBV6-4
cdr3_aa: AIPDYSNQPQH

d_call: NA
j_call: TRBJ2-3
clone_size: NA
v_call: TRBV20-1
cdr3_aa: SVQRAPDTQY

d_call: TRBD1
j_call: TRBJ1-2
clone_size: many
v_call: TRBV29-1
cdr3_aa: SVVGDSQSFASYT

d_call: NA
j_call: TRBJ1-5
clone_size: many
v_call: TRBV2
cdr3_aa: ASKSPNQPQH

d_call: NA
j_call: TRBJ2-7
clone_size: many
v_call: TRBV28
cdr3_aa: ASKSSAPYYEQY

d_call: NA
j_call: TRBJ1-1
clone_size: many
v_call: TRBV12-3/TRBV12-4
cdr3_aa: ASSSDQNTEAF

d_call: NA
j_call: TRBJ1-1
clone_size: NA
v_call: TRBV28
cdr3_aa: ASTTNMNTEAF

d_call: NA
j_call: TRBJ1-6
clone_size: many
v_call: TRBV7-2
cdr3_aa: ASSVGNSPLH

d_call: NA
j_call: TRBJ1-6
clone_size: few
v_call: TRBV2
cdr3_aa: ASSVNAKETPLH

d_call: NA
j_call: TRBJ1-4
clone_size: NA
v_call: TRBV19
cdr3_aa: ASSMKVVNEKLF

d_call: NA
j_call: TRBJ2-1
clone_size: NA
v_call: TRBV7-9
cdr3_aa: ASSLEGPYEQF

d_call: NA
j_call: TRBJ1-1
clone_size: many
v_call: TRBV7-9
cdr3_aa: ASSPVGGAMNTEAF

d_call: NA
j_call: TRBJ1-1
clone_size: many
v_call: TRBV20-1
cdr3_aa: SAKTWGNTEAF

d_call: TRBD1
j_call: TRBJ1-2
clone_size: many
v_call: TRBV7-2
cdr3_aa: ASSSNRGSYGYT

d_call: TRBD2
j_call: TRBJ2-1
clone_size: NA
v_call: TRBV20-1
cdr3_aa: SARDSQRGPSGEQF

d_call: TRBD2
j_call: TRBJ2-5
clone_size: many
v_call: TRBV6-1
cdr3_aa: ASTRTSGGSWTQY

d_call: NA
j_call: TRBJ1-2
clone_size: many
v_call: TRBV12-3/TRBV12-4
cdr3_aa: ASSTGPRGYT

d_call: TRBD1
j_call: TRBJ2-7
clone_size: many
v_call: TRBV20-1
cdr3_aa: SARTGAYEQY

d_call: TRBD2
j_call: TRBJ2-5
clone_size: few
v_call: TRBV29-1
cdr3_aa: SVDGTSGGAWETQY

d_call: NA
j_call: TRBJ1-5
clone_size: many
v_call: TRBV28
cdr3_aa: ASSRAQGTNSNQPQH

d_call: NA
j_call: TRBJ2-7
clone_size: NA
v_call: TRBV20-1
cdr3_aa: SARVGQSYDQY

d_call: NA
j_call: TRBJ2-3
clone_size: many
v_call: TRBV5-5
cdr3_aa: ASSGSLTDTQY

d_call: TRBD2
j_call: TRBJ2-3
clone_size: many
v_call: TRBV20-1
cdr3_aa: SARDSRTSTTDTQY

d_call: TRBD1
j_call: TRBJ1-1
clone_size: few
v_call: TRBV19
cdr3_aa: ASREQGPRTEAF

d_call: NA
j_call: TRBJ1-6
clone_size: many
v_call: TRBV5-1
cdr3_aa: ASSLTQDNSPLH

d_call: TRBD2
j_call: TRBJ2-1
clone_size: many
v_call: TRBV20-1
cdr3_aa: SASGGAPARSNEQF

d_call: TRBD2
j_call: TRBJ2-7
clone_size: many
v_call: TRBV28
cdr3_aa: ASSRGEPYEQY